The entry below describes one T cell receptor (beta chain). The data derive from a study of blood T cell repertoires in COVID-19. At the level of the study: Sources were T cells, B-cell-depleted T cells, or PBMCs; the material itself was cDNA or gDNA.

Some clones are missing from TCRdb's copy, which holds only in-frame ones; the method was immunoSEQ multiplex PCR. Altogether about 240,000 clones are present, about 84% being singletons, with the ten largest covering roughly 12%. This CDR3 contains 16 residues. Trimming removed 0 bases from V and 2 bases from J, with 13 bases in between. Germline CDR1 and CDR2: SGHTA and FQGNSA. Sequencing input: peripheral blood. This clonotype was obtained from an elderly man with acute or convalescent COVID-19. V is TRBV7-2 and J is TRBJ2-5, with D possibly matching TRBD1 (6 bases). The chain's CDR3 is CASSLASGARQETQYF. The CDR3, as DNA: TGTGCCAGCAGCTTAGCGTCAGGGGCGCGACAAGAGACCCAGTACTTC. The variable domain in full, completed from reference TRBV7-2 and TRBJ2-5, reads GAGVSQSPSNKVTEKGKDVELRCDPISGHTALYWYRQSLGQGLEFLIYFQGNSAPDKSGLPSDRFSAERTGGSVSTLTIQRTQQEDSAVYLCASSLASGARQETQYFGPGTRLLVL.